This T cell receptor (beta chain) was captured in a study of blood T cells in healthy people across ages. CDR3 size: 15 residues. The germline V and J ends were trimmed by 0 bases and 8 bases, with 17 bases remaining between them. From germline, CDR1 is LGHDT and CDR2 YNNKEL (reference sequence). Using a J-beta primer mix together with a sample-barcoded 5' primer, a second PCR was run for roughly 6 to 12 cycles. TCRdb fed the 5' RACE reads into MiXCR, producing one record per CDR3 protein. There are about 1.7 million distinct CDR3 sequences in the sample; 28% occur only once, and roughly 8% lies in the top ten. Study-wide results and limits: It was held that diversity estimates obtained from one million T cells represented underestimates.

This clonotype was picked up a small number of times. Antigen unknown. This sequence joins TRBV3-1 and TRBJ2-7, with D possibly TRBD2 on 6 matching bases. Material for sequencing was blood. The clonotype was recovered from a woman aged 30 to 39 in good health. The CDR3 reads CASSQEGGIGVKQYF. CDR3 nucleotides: TGTGCCAGCAGCCAAGAAGGAGGGATCGGAGTGAAGCAGTACTTC.